This T cell receptor beta chain was captured by sequencing in a study of T cell responses to AZD1222 COVID-19 vaccine. Measured with immunoSEQ multiplex PCR; TCRdb has only the in-frame clones, and not every one. There are 250,000 to 300,000 clones in the sample; almost 95% occur only once, and 0.55% lies in the top ten. V gave up 6 bases and J gave up 5 bases; unmatched junction bases: 6. This CDR3 is 13 amino acids long. This clone showed up just once. V usage is TRBV12-3 or TRBV12-4 and J usage is TRBJ2-7, with TRBD1 matching 8 bases. The origin of this receptor is an adult who received the AZD1222 COVID-19 vaccine. The sample here was peripheral blood, taken 28 days after the second AZD1222 dose. CDR3 residues: CASSPDRVHEQYF. The CDR3 nucleotides are TGTGCCAGCAGCCCGGACAGGGTCCACGAGCAGTACTTC.